This T cell receptor (beta chain) was identified in a study of post-analysis software for immune sequencing data. Study as a whole: The courses of disease that were included comprised relapsing-remitting, secondary progressive and progressive-relapsing multiple sclerosis.

The length of the CDR3 is 14 residues. The junction had 5 bases not matched to a gene; V was cut back by 4 bases and J by 3 bases. Sequencing libraries made from TCR beta cDNA carried unique molecular identifiers. It was from about 0.98 to 11 million T cells that approximately 500,000 cDNA molecules came. One entry per CDR3 protein results from TCRdb running MiXCR on the PCR reads. The repertoire holds approximately 250,000 distinct CDR3 sequences, 36% seen once, with more than 4% in the top ten. Study-level points and caveats: TRBV5-6, TRBV5-1 and TRBV20-1 were among roughly 5 TRBV segments more frequent in patients than controls. The study found significantly lower normalized Chao1 diversity in multiple sclerosis patients than in controls.

To note about this clonotype: Antigen specificity is unknown.

The chain couples TRBV12-3 or TRBV12-4 to TRBJ1-1; the match to TRBD1 covers 7 bases. The TCR comes from a girl aged 10-17 years with multiple sclerosis. The sample was blood. Here the CDR3 reads CASSSFQGDTEAFF. As DNA, the CDR3 is TGTGCCAGCAGTTCGTTCCAGGGGGACACTGAAGCTTTCTTT.